These 17 T cell receptor beta chains were all obtained from the same sample, sequenced in a study of T-cell reconstitution after alpha-beta-depleted transplantation in children. It was with unique molecular identifiers that the TCRbeta library was prepared. TCRdb ran MiXCR on the PCR reads and lists one entry per CDR3 protein. The repertoire holds roughly 340,000 distinct CDR3 sequences, with around 16% as singletons. Sequenced material: PBMCs, mostly from graft donor cells, taken 360 days after TCRalphabeta/CD19-depleted stem cell transplant. These receptors all come from a male patient aged 2-10 years who had a stem cell transplant for acute lymphoblastic leukemia, so the T cells may come from the graft donor.

The chain is built from TRBV5-1 and TRBJ2-4; D is unresolved. The CDR3 length is 17 residues. The V gene's germline CDR1 is SGHRS and CDR2 YFSETQ. Trimming took off 0 bases at V and 0 bases at J, with 13 bases between the two ends. The CDR3 is CASSLGPGDLAKNIQYF. DNA for the CDR3: TGCGCCAGCAGCTTGGGCCCCGGCGATCTAGCCAAAAACATTCAGTACTTC.

This clonotype has ten or more counts. The J gene is TRBJ1-5, the V gene TRBV28; no firm D call. Per germline, CDR1 MDHEN and CDR2 SYDVKM. The V gene lost 5 bases and the J gene lost 0 bases, with 11 bases spanning the gap. The length of the CDR3 is 15 residues. The CDR3 region is CASSLPGVSNQPQHF. CDR3 bases: TGTGCCAGCAGTCTCCCCGGGGTTAGCAATCAGCCCCAGCATTTT.

This chain joins TRBV15 and TRBJ2-3, with 8 bases identical to TRBD2. In germline, CDR1 is LNHNV, CDR2 YYDKDF (reference sequence). The trim removed 1 base at V and 0 bases at J, leaving 3 bases unmatched. This CDR3 region has 16 residues. The CDR3 region has the DNA TGTGCCACCAGCAGAGTCGGACTAGCTAGCACAGATACGCAGTATTTT. This translates into CATSRVGLASTDTQYF.

This clonotype was counted once. J is TRBJ2-1 and V is TRBV4-2, with TRBD2 matching 12 bases. The germline V gene encodes CDR1 LGHNA and CDR2 YNFKEQ. This CDR3 has 17 residues. J lost 6 bases, V lost 3 bases, and 9 bases had no gene match. The CDR3 sequence: CASSHLRTSGDGNEQFF. The CDR3 DNA sequence: TGTGCCAGCAGCCACCTTAGGACTAGCGGGGACGGCAATGAGCAGTTCTTC.

This clonotype turned up a few times. V and J are TRBV12-3 or TRBV12-4 and TRBJ2-1; D uncertain. The V end was cut by 0 bases, the J end by 10 bases, with 7 bases between. CDR3 length equals 12 residues. The DNA for the CDR3 is TGTGCCAGCAGTTTAGCACCCACCGAGCAGTTCTTC. Protein product: CASSLAPTEQFF.

The chain is built from TRBV12-3 or TRBV12-4 and TRBJ1-6; a possible D gene is TRBD1 (6 bases). The CDR3 consists of 16 residues. Deletions cut 1 base from V and 1 base from J, with 8 bases between. CDR3 in DNA: TGTGCCAGCAGTTTAGTGGGGGCATCCTATAATTCACCCCTCCACTTT. Protein: CASSLVGASYNSPLHF.

The table lists this clonotype with many counts. The chain joins TRBV4-3 to TRBJ1-2; unclear D gene. CDR1 LGHNA and CDR2 YSLEER come from the germline V gene. This CDR3 region has 13 residues. Trimming removed 3 bases at V and 4 bases at J, with 9 bases between. CDR3 region: CASSQFILYGYTF. For the CDR3, the DNA is TGCGCCAGCAGCCAGTTCATTCTCTATGGCTACACCTTC.

This chain connects TRBV20-1 to TRBJ2-3; tentative D call: TRBD2 (5 bases). In germline, CDR1 is DFQATT, CDR2 SNEGSKA (reference sequence). The CDR3 is 14 amino acids. Trimming left V 2 bases short and J 0 bases short, with 9 bases between. In DNA form, the CDR3 reads TGCAGTGCTAGATTGGGGAGAAGCACAGATACGCAGTATTTT. Its protein product is CSARLGRSTDTQYF.

The rearrangement links TRBV6-2 or TRBV6-3 to TRBJ2-1, with D possibly being TRBD1 or TRBD2 (5 bases each). Trimming removed 2 bases at V and 2 bases at J, with 13 bases between. The V gene's germline CDR1 is MNHEY and CDR2 SVGEGT. CDR3 size: 16 residues. The CDR3 region has the DNA TGTGCCAGCAGTTACAAGGGCCAGGGAGCCTACAATGAGCAGTTCTTC. This sequence encodes CASSYKGQGAYNEQFF.

This clonotype was counted between two and nine times. The chain combines TRBV28 with TRBJ1-1, with a possible D match to TRBD1 (5 bases). CDR1 is MDHEN and CDR2 is SYDVKM in the germline V gene. V lost 2 bases to trimming and J lost 4 bases, with 14 bases between them. The CDR3 is 15 amino acids. This chain's CDR3 is CASSLHPGSITEAFF. Here the CDR3 DNA reads TGTGCCAGCAGTTTACATCCAGGGAGCATCACTGAAGCTTTCTTT.

The chain is built from TRBV5-5 and TRBJ1-6, with D perhaps TRBD1 (6 bases). The CDR3 sequence is 16 residues long. CDR1 SGHKS and CDR2 YYEKEE come from the germline V gene (reference sequence). Trimming pared 3 bases from V and 7 bases from J, leaving 17 bases between. CDR3 sequence reads: CASSSRTEGSNSPLHF. The CDR3, as DNA: TGTGCCAGCAGCTCCCGGACAGAGGGATCAAATTCACCCCTCCACTTT.

The chain employs TRBV11-2 and TRBJ2-7; the match to TRBD2 covers 7 bases. J was trimmed by 0 bases and V by 0 bases; bases with no gene match: 5. Germline lookup yields CDR1 SGHAT and CDR2 FQNNGV. The CDR3 contains 16 residues. The CDR3 region has the DNA TGTGCCAGCAGCTTAGATCGGGACTACCGCTCCTACGAGCAGTACTTC. Protein sequence: CASSLDRDYRSYEQYF. Complete variable domain (other parts from reference TRBV11-2 and TRBJ2-7): EAGVAQSPRYKIIEKRQSVAFWCNPISGHATLYWYQQILGQGPKLLIQFQNNGVVDDSQLPKDRFSAERLKGVDSTLKIQPAKLEDSAVYLCASSLDRDYRSYEQYFGPGTRLTVT.

The chain has TRBV4-2 and TRBJ2-7; D is unresolved. The CDR3 consists of 13 residues. Germline V CDR1 and CDR2: LGHNA, YNFKEQ. Trimming pared 2 bases from V and 4 bases from J, leaving 9 bases between. The CDR3 DNA reads as TGTGCCAGCAGCCAATTCCCCGAGTACGAGCAGTACTTC. It yields the protein CASSQFPEYEQYF.

CDR3 DNA: TGTGCCAGCCTCCGCTCAAACAATGAGCAGTTCTTC. Its translation is CASLRSNNEQFF. The V and J genes are TRBV2 and TRBJ2-1; no definite D call. V dropped 8 bases and J dropped 5 bases, with 10 bases sitting between them. CDR3 length: 12 amino acids. Germline CDR1 is SNHLY and CDR2 is FYNNEI.

This clonotype was recorded many times. The CDR3 DNA reads TGTGCCAGCAGCTTAGTGGCGGGACTAGCGGGAGGATCAAGCTCCTACGAGCAGTACTTC. The encoded protein is CASSLVAGLAGGSSSYEQYF. The rearrangement uses TRBV11-2 and TRBJ2-7; 15 bases fit TRBD2. The germline CDR1 and CDR2 sequences are SGHAT and FQNNGV. The V and J ends lost 1 base and 0 bases, in that order; junction bases with no gene match: 10. This CDR3 region has 20 residues.

This clonotype was seen many times. The V gene is TRBV4-1, the J gene TRBJ2-1; 7 bases fit TRBD1. Germline V gene lookup returns CDR1 MGHRA and CDR2 YSYEKL. With 3 bases clipped from V and 10 bases from J, the junction kept 12 bases outside the gene matches. There are 15 residues in the CDR3. This CDR3 reads CASSHDRVGGREQFF. In DNA, the CDR3 is TGCGCCAGCAGCCACGACAGGGTTGGGGGAAGGGAGCAGTTCTTC.

This chain links TRBV6-1 with TRBJ1-5; 8 bases are a match to TRBD1. The junction had 3 bases not matched to a gene; V was cut back by 3 bases and J by 5 bases. This CDR3 has 14 residues. CDR1 MNHNS and CDR2 SASEGT come from the germline V gene. The CDR3 nucleotides read TGTGCCAGCAGTGAGGGACAGGCCCATCAGCCCCAGCATTTT. Its protein is CASSEGQAHQPQHF.